This TCR beta chain was identified during a study of T cells in Graves' hyperthyroidism and ophthalmopathy. RNA transcripts yielded amplified TCR beta CDR3 regions. A first-round RT-PCR of the TCR CDR3 used the HTBI primer set. One entry per CDR3 protein, called by TCRdb with MiXCR from the multiplex PCR reads. The sample has under 350,000 distinct CDR3 sequences; 15% to 20% are singletons. Study-level findings and limits: Most thyroid clonotypes expanded above 0.001 were also detected in blood.

This clonotype was observed at least ten times. No antigen is known for it. Absence of ophthalmopathy progression within 18 months defined stable Graves' hyperthyroidism. Germline CDR1 is LGHNT and CDR2 is FRNRAP. The length of the CDR3 is 11 residues. V lost 4 bases, J lost 12 bases, and 9 bases lay in between. The J gene is TRBJ2-2, the V gene TRBV12-5; a weak D match, TRBD1 (6 bases). The sequence was collected from a woman aged 45-65 years with Graves' hyperthyroidism. The sample taken for sequencing was blood. The CDR3 sequence: CASGSQGQLFF. CDR3 bases: TGTGCTAGTGGTTCTCAGGGGCAGCTGTTTTTT.